This T cell receptor beta chain was obtained from a study of blood T cells in healthy people across ages. Study-level information: The capture of about one barcoded beta molecule per two T cells was achieved by template switching.

Study-wide results and caveats: Age advanced and TCR beta diversity per million T cells fell, roughly linearly. The unsorted PBMCs prevented any conclusive comparison of naive versus antigen-experienced cells.

Together with a sample-barcoded 5' primer, a J-beta primer mix was included in a second PCR lasting about 7 to 12 cycles. TCRdb ran MiXCR on the 5' RACE reads and lists one entry per CDR3 protein. There are fewer than 700,000 distinct CDR3 sequences in the sample; roughly 43% occur only once, and approximately 31% lies in the top ten. This clonotype appeared a few times. Its antigen is not known. V gave up 0 bases and J gave up 1 base, with 10 bases separating them. Germline values: CDR1 MGHRA, CDR2 YSYEKL. This CDR3 is built from 16 residues. Sequenced material: blood. This rearrangement joins TRBV4-1 to TRBJ2-1; D might be TRBD2 (5 bases). The sequence was obtained from an elderly man in good health. Here the CDR3 reads CASSQDRGGSYNEQFF. DNA of the CDR3: TGCGCCAGCAGCCAAGATCGGGGTGGGTCCTACAATGAGCAGTTCTTC.